This T cell receptor beta chain appears in the sequencing data of a study of cytomegalovirus exposure and HLA in healthy donors. Study results and caveats: Further analysis was carried out later, and it showed several of the most significant clusters appearing linked to common viral pathogens. The study labeled approximately 150 TCR beta chains cytomegalovirus-associated. It is likely that the observed cluster of highly shared sequence variants was a sequencing artifact. For most TCR beta V segments, an earlier analysis put the productive rate at about 90% or about 30% of the time.

This clone was found a few times. No antigen is known for it. In the PCR, 60 Vbeta and 13 Jbeta primers were used. TCRdb's table, derived via immunoSEQ multiplex PCR, lists solely in-frame clones and lacks some. The sample lists roughly 100,000 clones, roughly 80% occurring once. After removal of 6 bases from V and 3 bases from J, the junction contained 7 bases not matched to a gene. CDR3 size: 15 residues. Germline loops: CDR1 SQVTM, CDR2 ANQGSEA. Sequenced: PBMCs. J is TRBJ2-7 and V is TRBV29-1, with 14 bases fitting TRBD2. The clonotype comes from a young man in good health and CMV-seropositive. The CDR3 nucleotides are TGCAGCGTGTCGGGACTAGCGGGGGCGGGCTACGAGCAGTACTTC. Encoded protein: CSVSGLAGAGYEQYF.